This note documents a single TCR beta chain sequence. This clone was seen only once. This receptor's antigen is unknown. No much larger clone is present one base from it, and per-base qualities are unavailable. The sample comes from a study of cytomegalovirus exposure and HLA in healthy donors (dated by TCRdb to 2015 to 2018). The study in broad terms: An earlier analysis of about 560 of the donors reported under 300 Gb of sequence data and 117 million unique TCR beta sequences obtained from 150 million to 200 million T cells. In an earlier analysis of about 590 of the donors, high-throughput TCR beta sequencing was used to judge whether each TCR beta V gene segment behaved as functional or pseudogenic. The study used immunosequencing to profile the T cell repertoires of 600 to 850 subjects and linked those repertoires to cytomegalovirus serostatus. Both class I and class II loci were covered by HLA typing, at four-digit resolution. A later genetic analysis took genome-wide SNP genotypes for 398 of the 666 donors and used that subset as a discovery cohort. All discovery cohort repertoires had been generated on a single sequencing platform. To study patterns of TCR occurrence, a later analysis re-analyzed previously published TCR beta repertoires from 700 or so donors and added high-resolution HLA genotyping. Among the roughly 400 genotyped donors, around 81% belonged to the genetic ancestry cluster associated with self-reported Caucasian donors. In the later analysis, no new phenotypic data were used to find candidate immune exposures; instead, reliance was placed on TCR beta sequences and their occurrence across donors. The study was designed to test whether signatures of past pathogen exposure could be identified by cataloging public T cell receptors. Besides the first cohort of 500 to 700 subjects, a separate validation cohort made up of over 100 different subjects was used. Across some 400 genotyped donors of the cohort, an average of roughly 200,000 unique TCR beta nucleotide sequences per donor were sequenced, and roughly 18% of those sequences were non-productive. About 330 gigabases of sequencing data and 75 million to 85 million unique TCR sequences made up an early release that covered 640 HLA-typed donors. Alongside the repertoire data, information on donor age, sex, ethnicity and CMV serostatus was compiled. Typing coverage varied by locus: 629-630 donors for A, B, C, DRB1 and DQB1; approximately 500 for DQA1; around 570 for DPA1; more than 450 for DPB1. Because of strong linkage in the cohort, 5 or 6 DR-DQ haplotypes were treated as single units for association and clustering. High-throughput TCR immunosequencing, statistical association of individual TCRs with disease status, and machine learning were combined to predict cytomegalovirus infection status. Points the paper makes about the study in general: In a later analysis, some 17,000 TCR beta sequences were associated with specific HLA alleles at a false discovery rate of 0.05. A cluster of highly shared sequence variants was judged likely to represent a technical artifact of the sequencing pipeline. Because HLA typing was unavailable for some donors at each locus, only the typed subset was used in association tests. In a later genetic analysis, fewer N-insertions in productive TCRs were reported among donors in an Asian-associated ancestry cluster than the roughly 700-donor mean. The authors suggested that the approach could potentially be extended to other disease states and immunological phenotypes. A later analysis found that most CMV-associated TCR beta chains appeared HLA-restricted, with HLA associations seemingly driven largely by CMV exposure. For the cohort, immune exposure information was limited to CMV serostatus. Sequencing depth was assumed to be roughly uniform across donors in the presence/absence analyses, though that assumption may not hold. According to a later analysis, TCR association rates differed among HLA loci, with DRB1 alleles showing the most associated TCRs and HLA-C alleles showing the fewest. Strong co-occurrence of HLA alleles, especially DR and DQ, made assigning TCR associations to individual alleles difficult. According to a later analysis, parvovirus B19, influenza, CMV and Epstein-Barr virus appeared linked to several top co-occurrence clusters. Broadly in line with IMGT annotations, most TCR beta V segments showed up in productive rearrangements about 87% or about 30% of the time in an earlier analysis of several hundred of the donors. The earlier analysis of some 560 of the donors excluded fewer than 20 rarely observed V segments, including chromosome 9 orphons, because counts were too low. In a later analysis, HLA-associated TCR beta chains were found to be more clonally expanded and to have lower generation probabilities than equally common non-associated chains. Cytomegalovirus status was reported to be diagnosed by the classifier with high specificity and sensitivity in both the original and validation cohorts. Linkage disequilibrium might explain the correlated functional status among segregating V segments, but an unknown experimental factor could not be excluded. Most TCR sequences were seen in very few donors, while some public TCRs were found in many individuals. An association between a missense DCLRE1C variant and V-gene and J-gene trimming of TCR beta chains was found in a later genetic analysis and replicated in an independent cohort. A further reported finding was that TCR beta sequences accurately predicted the HLA-A and HLA-B alleles for most subjects in the first cohort. The study gave a list of about 150 TCR beta chains associated with cytomegalovirus. In vitro tests confirmed that a few of the cytomegalovirus-associated TCR beta chains recognize cytomegalovirus antigens. The cohort was sequenced for TCR beta chains only, and without alpha or paired-chain data the features that could be detected were limited.

The library came from the immunoSEQ multiplex PCR assay. A mixture of 60 forward primers for TCR Vbeta segments and 13 reverse primers for TCR Jbeta segments was used in the multiplex PCR. Amplification of the CDR3 region of rearranged TCR beta genes was performed with a multiplex PCR assay on genomic DNA. The Illumina HiSeq System was used to sequence the amplified TCR beta libraries as 87-base-pair reads. The study's own analysis went as follows. Across the 670 or so repertoires, a later analysis counted roughly 77 million unique TCR beta chains, roughly 11 million of which were shared by at least two donors. Raw reads were error-corrected and collapsed into unique sequences by a nearest-neighbor algorithm in which closely related sequences were merged to remove PCR and sequencing errors. V, D and J gene segments were assigned by aligning CDR3 sequences to IMGT reference sequences. For a sequence to be retained, a match of at least six nucleotides to both a V gene segment and a J gene segment was required. A rearrangement counted as productive if the CDR3 had no stop codons and remained in frame with V and J, and every other rearrangement counted as non-productive. CDR3 was defined according to IMGT convention as the region running from the second conserved V-encoded cysteine to the conserved J-encoded phenylalanine. Sequences without an unambiguous match to a single V gene segment were excluded from the earlier analysis of approximately 560 of the donors. In an earlier analysis of approximately 610 of the donors, V segments were called functional above 56.7% productive rearrangements and were called segregating when the between-donor standard deviation exceeded 5%. To diagnose cytomegalovirus status from the catalog of TCR beta chain sequences, a statistical classification framework was built. V and J gene assignment, in a later analysis, came from comparing TCR nucleotide sequences with IMGT/GENE-DB human TR gene sequences. In a later analysis, CDR3 sequences and most-parsimonious VDJ recombination scenarios were assigned using the TCRdist pipeline. A later analysis defined each TCR beta chain by its CDR3 amino acid sequence plus V-gene family, and excluded reads lacking a unique V-gene family. As a way to deal with suspected cross-contamination and a sequencing artifact, a later analysis dropped more than 500 nucleotide sequences that were highly shared and had low generation probability. In a later analysis, a clonal expansion index for each public chain was calculated from normalized within-repertoire ranks of inferred template counts. Generation probabilities in a later analysis came from a VDJ recombination model fitted to out-of-frame rearrangements, and those results were checked against IGoR. In a later analysis, hypergeometric tests were used to score TCR-TCR, TCR-HLA and TCR-CMV co-occurrence, with a repertoire-size bias correction applied to TCR pairs. A later analysis estimated false discovery rates by permuting HLA or CMV assignments 20 times. In a later analysis, co-occurring TCRs were grouped using DBSCAN, and TCRdist sequence similarity was added for clustering within HLA-allele-positive subsets. Repertoires with fewer than 30,000 or more than 120,000 public chains were left out of co-occurrence clustering, as were about five repertoires with anomalous nucleotide sharing. What TCRdb holds here is the immuneACCESS table cut down to in-frame rearrangements. Part of the clones is not present; checked against another copy, under half of the missing clones reflect an unresolved V gene, and the others are unexplained. V, J and clone size were drawn from that table, and D and trimming were deduced from the DNA. The sample table shows approximately 120,000 clones, and roughly 80% are seen once. The ten largest make up 6.3% of the sample.

The cohort consisted of hundreds of healthy bone marrow donors. At the time of sampling, every cohort member was nominally healthy, though immune exposures that went unrecorded were likely present. The donor was CMV seronegative and belonged to the group of 380 or so seronegative cohort members. A peripheral blood sample was collected from each donor, and TCR beta sequencing was performed on peripheral blood mononuclear cells. The Qiagen DNeasy Blood Extraction Kit was used to extract genomic DNA from the blood cell samples. The receptor was isolated from a woman between 40 and 55 years old in good health and CMV-seronegative. Input material: PBMCs.

CDR3 protein: CASGPGQDTQYF. The DNA sequence is TGCGCCAGCGGACCGGGACAGGATACGCAGTATTTT. The sequence links TRBV10-2 to TRBJ2-3; TRBD1 agrees with 7 junctional bases. The germline V gene specifies WSHSY as CDR1 and SAAADI as CDR2. V ends up 8 bases short and J 6 bases short, with an unmatched junction base count of 5. CDR3 length: 12 amino acids, cysteine to phenylalanine. This entry keeps only the CDR3 DNA: 36 bases, framed from base 1.